This TCR beta chain was identified in a study of T-cell reconstitution after alpha-beta-depleted transplantation in children. CDR3 length: 19 amino acids. V lost 4 bases and J lost 0, with 22 bases in between. Germline V gives CDR1 KGHSH, CDR2 LQKENI. Unique molecular identifiers were incorporated into the prepared TCRbeta library. One entry per CDR3 protein, called by TCRdb with MiXCR from the PCR reads. This table has around 64,000 distinct CDR3 sequences, approximately 11% appearing once. This clonotype has at least ten counts. The antigen remains undetermined. Overall study results and limits: T-cell numbers and diversity one year post-transplant derived largely from freshly generated T cells.

The sequences come from PBMCs, collected before TCRalphabeta/CD19-depleted stem cell transplant. The chain combines TRBV18 with TRBJ1-5, with a weak D call TRBD1 (5 bases). The TCR was taken from a boy between 10 and 17 years old with acute myeloid leukemia, due to receive a stem cell transplant. CDR3 nucleotides: TGTGCCAGCTCACTTGCTCCGGGACGGAGGACCAATAGCAATCAGCCCCAGCATTTT. Protein sequence: CASSLAPGRRTNSNQPQHF.